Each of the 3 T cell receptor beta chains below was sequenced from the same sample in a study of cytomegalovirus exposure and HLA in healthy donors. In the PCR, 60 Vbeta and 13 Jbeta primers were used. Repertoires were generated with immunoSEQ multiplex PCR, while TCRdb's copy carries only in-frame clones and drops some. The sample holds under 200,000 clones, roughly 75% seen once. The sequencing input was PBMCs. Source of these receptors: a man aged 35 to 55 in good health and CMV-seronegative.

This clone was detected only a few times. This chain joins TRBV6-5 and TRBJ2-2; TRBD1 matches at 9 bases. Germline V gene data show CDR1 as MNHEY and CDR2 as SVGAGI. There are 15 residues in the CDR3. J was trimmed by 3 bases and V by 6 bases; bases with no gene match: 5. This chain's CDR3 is CASSRDRDDTGELFF. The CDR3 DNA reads TGTGCCAGCAGCCGGGACAGGGACGACACCGGGGAGCTGTTTTTT.

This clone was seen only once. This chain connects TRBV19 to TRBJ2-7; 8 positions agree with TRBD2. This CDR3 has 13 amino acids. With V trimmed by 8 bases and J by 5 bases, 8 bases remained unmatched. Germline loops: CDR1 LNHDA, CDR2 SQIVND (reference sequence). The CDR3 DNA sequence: TGTGCCAGTGGTGCCGGGACTAGTAACGAGCAGTACTTC. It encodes CASGAGTSNEQYF. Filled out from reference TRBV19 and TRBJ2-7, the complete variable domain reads DGGITQSPKYLFRKEGQNVTLSCEQNLNHDAMYWYRQDPGQGLRLIYYSQIVNDFQKGDIAEGYSVSREKKESFPLTVTSAQKNPTAFYLCASGAGTSNEQYFGPGTRLTVT.

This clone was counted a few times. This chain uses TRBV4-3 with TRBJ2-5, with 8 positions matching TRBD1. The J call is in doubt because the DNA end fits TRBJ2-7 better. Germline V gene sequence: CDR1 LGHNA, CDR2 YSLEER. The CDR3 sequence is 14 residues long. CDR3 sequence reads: CASSQNTGGYEQYF. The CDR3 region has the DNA TGCGCCAGCAGCCAAAATACAGGGGGCTACGAGCAGTACTTC.